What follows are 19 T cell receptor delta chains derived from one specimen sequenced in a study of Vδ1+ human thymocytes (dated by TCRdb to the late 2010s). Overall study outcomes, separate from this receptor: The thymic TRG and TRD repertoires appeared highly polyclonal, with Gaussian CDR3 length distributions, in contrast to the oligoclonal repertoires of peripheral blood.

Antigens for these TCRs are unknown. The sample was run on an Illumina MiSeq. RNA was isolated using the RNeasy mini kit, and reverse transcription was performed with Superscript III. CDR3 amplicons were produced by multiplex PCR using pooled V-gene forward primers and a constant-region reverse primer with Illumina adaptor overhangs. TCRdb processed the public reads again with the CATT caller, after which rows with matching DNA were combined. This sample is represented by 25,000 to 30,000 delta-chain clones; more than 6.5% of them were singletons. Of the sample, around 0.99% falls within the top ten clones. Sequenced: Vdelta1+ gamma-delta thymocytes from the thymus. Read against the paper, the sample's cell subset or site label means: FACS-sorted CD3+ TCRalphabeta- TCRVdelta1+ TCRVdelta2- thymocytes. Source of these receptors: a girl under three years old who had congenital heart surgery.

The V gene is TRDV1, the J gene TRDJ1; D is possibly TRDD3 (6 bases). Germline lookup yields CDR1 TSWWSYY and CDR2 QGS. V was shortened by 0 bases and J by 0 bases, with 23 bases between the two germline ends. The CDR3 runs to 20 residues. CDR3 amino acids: CALGELVFRYWEKYTDKLIF. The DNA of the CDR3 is TGTGCTCTTGGGGAACTAGTTTTTAGATACTGGGAGAAGTACACCGATAAACTCATCTTT.

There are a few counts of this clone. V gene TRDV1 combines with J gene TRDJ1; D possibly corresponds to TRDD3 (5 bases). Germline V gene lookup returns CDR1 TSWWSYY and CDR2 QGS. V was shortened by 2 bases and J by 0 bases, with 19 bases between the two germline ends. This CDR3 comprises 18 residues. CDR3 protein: CALGESLRWGPYTDKLIF. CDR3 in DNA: TGTGCTCTTGGGGAATCTCTAAGGTGGGGACCCTACACCGATAAACTCATCTTT.

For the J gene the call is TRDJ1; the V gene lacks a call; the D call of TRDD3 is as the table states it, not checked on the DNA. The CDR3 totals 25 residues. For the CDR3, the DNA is TGTGCTCTTGGGGAACTTAAGGCTCCTACCCCCCGTACTGGGGGATACGCGAGGGGGACCGATAAACTCATCTTT. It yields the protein CALGELKAPTPRTGGYARGTDKLIF.

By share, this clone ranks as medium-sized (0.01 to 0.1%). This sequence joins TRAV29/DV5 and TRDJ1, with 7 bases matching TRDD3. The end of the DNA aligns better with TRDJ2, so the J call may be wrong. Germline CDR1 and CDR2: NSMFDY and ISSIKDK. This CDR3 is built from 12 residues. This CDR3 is CAASARDTCLFF. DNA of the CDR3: TGTGCAGCAAGCGCGCGGGATACATGTCTCTTCTTT.

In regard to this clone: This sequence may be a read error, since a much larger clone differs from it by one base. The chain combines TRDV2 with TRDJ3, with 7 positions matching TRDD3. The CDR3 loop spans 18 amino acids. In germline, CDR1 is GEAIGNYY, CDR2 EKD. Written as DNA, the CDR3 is TGTGCCTGTGACCTACTGGGGTCTTTCTCCTGGGACACCCGACAGACGTTTTTC. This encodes CACDLLGSFSWDTRQTFF.

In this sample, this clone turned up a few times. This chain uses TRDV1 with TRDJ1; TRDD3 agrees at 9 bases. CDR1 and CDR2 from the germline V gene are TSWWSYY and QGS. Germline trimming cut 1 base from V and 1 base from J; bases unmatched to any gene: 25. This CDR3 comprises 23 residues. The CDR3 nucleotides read TGTGCTCTTGGGGAACGAGGATGTTCCTCGGGGATACGCAAAAGACCGTTCACCGATAAACTCATCTTT. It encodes CALGERGCSSGIRKRPFTDKLIF.

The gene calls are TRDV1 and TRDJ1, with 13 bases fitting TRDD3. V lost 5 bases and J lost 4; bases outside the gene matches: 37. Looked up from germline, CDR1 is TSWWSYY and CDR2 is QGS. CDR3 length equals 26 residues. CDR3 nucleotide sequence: TGTGCTCTTGGGACACGGGGGAGATTCCTACGTGAGTACTGGGGGATACGCCCAACCGCCAACGATAAACTCATCTTT. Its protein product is CALGTRGRFLREYWGIRPTANDKLIF.

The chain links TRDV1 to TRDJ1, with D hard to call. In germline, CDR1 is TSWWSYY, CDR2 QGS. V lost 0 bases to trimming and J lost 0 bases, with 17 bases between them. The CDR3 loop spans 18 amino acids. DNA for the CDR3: TGTGCTCTTGGGGAACTTCGGTCCTTGCCAACGTACACCGATAAACTCATCTTT. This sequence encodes CALGELRSLPTYTDKLIF.

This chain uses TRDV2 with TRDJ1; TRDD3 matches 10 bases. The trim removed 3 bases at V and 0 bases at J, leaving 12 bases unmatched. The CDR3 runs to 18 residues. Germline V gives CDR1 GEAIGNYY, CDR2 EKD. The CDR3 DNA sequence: TGTGCCTGTGACTGGGGTACTGGGGGATCCACGTACACCGATAAACTCATCTTT. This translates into CACDWGTGGSTYTDKLIF.

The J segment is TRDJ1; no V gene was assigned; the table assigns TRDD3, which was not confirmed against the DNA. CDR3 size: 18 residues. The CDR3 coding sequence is TGTGCTCTTGGGGGGCTACTTCCTACGAGGGGGTACACCGATAAACTCATCTTT. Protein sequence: CALGGLLPTRGYTDKLIF.

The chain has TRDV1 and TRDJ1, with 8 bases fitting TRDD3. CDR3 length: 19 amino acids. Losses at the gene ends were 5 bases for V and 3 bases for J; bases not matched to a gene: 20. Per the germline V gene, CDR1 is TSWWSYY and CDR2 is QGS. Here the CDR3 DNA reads TGTGCTCTTGGGAAGCTGATGTCGGACTGGGGGGTTATCCCCGATAAACTCATCTTT. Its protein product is CALGKLMSDWGVIPDKLIF.

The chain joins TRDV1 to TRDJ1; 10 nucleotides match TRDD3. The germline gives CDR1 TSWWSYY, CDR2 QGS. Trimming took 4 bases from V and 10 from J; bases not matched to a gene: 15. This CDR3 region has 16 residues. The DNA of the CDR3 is TGTGCTCTTGGGGCTACCTCCTATTGGGGGATACTGAGACTCATCTTT. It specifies CALGATSYWGILRLIF.

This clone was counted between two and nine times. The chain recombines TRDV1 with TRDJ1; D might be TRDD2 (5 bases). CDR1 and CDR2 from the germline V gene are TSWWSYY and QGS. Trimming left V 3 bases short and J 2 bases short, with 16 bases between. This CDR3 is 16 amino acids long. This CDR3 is CALGERHPSSTDKLIF. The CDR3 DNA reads TGTGCTCTTGGGGAGAGACACCCTTCTTCGACCGATAAACTCATCTTT.

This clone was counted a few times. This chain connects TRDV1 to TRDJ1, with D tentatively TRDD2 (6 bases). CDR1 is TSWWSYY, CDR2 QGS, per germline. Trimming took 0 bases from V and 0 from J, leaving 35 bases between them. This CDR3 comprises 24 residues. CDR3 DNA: TGTGCTCTTGGGGAACTAGTATTACGGCCTTCCGAAAATTCTGATACTAGGTACACCGATAAACTCATCTTT. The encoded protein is CALGELVLRPSENSDTRYTDKLIF.

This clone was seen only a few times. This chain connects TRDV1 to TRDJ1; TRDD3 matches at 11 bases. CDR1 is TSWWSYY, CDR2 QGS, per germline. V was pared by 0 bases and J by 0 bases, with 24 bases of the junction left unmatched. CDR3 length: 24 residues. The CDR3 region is CALGELSGSFLLGDNPDYTDKLIF. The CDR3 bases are TGTGCTCTTGGGGAACTTTCAGGTTCCTTCCTACTGGGGGATAACCCCGACTACACCGATAAACTCATCTTT.

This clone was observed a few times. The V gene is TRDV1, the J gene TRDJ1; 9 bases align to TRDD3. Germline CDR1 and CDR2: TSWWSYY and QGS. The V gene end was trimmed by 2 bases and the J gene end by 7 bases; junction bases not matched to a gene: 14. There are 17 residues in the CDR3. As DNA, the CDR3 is TGTGCTCTTGGGGAAGGTCACCCTTACTGGGGGAAGGGTAAACTCATCTTT. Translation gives CALGEGHPYWGKGKLIF.

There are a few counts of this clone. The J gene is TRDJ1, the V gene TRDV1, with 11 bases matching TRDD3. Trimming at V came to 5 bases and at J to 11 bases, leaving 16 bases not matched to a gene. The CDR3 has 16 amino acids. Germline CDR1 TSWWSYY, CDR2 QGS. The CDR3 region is CALGNPSRLGDTGLIF. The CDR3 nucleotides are TGTGCTCTTGGGAACCCGAGCAGGCTGGGGGATACCGGGCTCATCTTT.

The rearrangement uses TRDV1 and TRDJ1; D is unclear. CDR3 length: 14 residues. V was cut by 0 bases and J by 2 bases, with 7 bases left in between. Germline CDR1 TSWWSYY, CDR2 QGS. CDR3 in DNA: TGTGCTCTTGGGGAACTGAGCTCGACCGATAAACTCATCTTT. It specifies CALGELSSTDKLIF.

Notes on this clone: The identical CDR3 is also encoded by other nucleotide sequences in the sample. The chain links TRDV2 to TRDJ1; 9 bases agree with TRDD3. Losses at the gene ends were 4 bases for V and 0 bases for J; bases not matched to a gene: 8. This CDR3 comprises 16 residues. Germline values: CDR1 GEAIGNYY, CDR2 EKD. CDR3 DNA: TGTGCCTGTGATTGGGGGATAGGGGTGGACACCGATAAACTCATCTTT. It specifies CACDWGIGVDTDKLIF.